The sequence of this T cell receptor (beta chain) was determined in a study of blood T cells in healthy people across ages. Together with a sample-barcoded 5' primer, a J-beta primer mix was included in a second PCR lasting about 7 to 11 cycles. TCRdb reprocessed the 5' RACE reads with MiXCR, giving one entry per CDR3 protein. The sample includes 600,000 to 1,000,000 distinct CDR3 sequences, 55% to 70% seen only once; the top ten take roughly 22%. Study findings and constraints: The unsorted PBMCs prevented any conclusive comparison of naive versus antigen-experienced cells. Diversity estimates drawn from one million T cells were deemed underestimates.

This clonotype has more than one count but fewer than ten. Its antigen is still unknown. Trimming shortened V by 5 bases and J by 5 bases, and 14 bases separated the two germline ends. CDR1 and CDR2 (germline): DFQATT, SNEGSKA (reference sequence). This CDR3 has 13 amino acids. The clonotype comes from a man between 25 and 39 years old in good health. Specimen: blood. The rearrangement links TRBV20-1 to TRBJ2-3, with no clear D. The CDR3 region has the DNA TGCAGTGCTGCTTCAGCTCTAGGAGATACGCAGTATTTT. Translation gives CSAASALGDTQYF.